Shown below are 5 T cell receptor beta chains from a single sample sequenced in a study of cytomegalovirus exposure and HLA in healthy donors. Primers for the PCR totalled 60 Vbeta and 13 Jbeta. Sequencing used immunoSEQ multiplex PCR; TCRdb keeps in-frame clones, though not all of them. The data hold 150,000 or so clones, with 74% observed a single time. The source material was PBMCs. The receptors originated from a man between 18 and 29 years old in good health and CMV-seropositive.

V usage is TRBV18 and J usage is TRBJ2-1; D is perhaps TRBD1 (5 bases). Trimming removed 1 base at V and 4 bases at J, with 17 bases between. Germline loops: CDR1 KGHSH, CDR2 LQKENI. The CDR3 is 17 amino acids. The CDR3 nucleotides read TGTGCCAGCTCACCACTCCTCGGCAGGGCCGATTACAATGAGCAGTTCTTC. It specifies CASSPLLGRADYNEQFF.

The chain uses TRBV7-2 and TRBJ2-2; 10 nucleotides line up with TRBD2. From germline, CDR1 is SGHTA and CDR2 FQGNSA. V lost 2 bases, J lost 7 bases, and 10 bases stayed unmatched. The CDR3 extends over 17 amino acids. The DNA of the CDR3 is TGTGCCAGCAGCTTAAGTGTAGCGGGGGGATTGGGCGGGGAGCTGTTTTTT. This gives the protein CASSLSVAGGLGGELFF.

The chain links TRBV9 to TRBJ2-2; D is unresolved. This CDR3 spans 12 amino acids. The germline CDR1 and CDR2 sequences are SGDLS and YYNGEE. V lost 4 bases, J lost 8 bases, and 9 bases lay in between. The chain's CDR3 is CASSPSRGELFF. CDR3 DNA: TGTGCCAGCAGCCCTTCTAGGGGGGAGCTGTTTTTT.

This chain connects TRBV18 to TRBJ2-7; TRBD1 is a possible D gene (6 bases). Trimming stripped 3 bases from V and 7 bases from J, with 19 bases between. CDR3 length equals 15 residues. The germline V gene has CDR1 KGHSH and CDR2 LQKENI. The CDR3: CASSPLQGETEEQYF. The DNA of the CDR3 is TGTGCCAGCTCACCCTTACAGGGAGAAACGGAAGAGCAGTACTTC.

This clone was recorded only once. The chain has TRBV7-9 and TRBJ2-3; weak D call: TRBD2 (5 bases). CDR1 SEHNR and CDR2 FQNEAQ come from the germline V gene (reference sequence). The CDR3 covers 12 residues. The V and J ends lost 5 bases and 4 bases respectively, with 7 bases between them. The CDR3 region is CASSPGADTQYF. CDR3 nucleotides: TGTGCCAGCAGCCCCGGGGCAGATACGCAGTATTTT.